The 21 T cell receptor beta chains reported below all come from one sample, sequenced in a study of T cell clonality in common variable immunodeficiency. Some clones are missing from TCRdb's copy, which holds only in-frame ones; the method was immunoSEQ multiplex PCR. Observed are some 54,000 clones, no singletons, with the top ten taking approximately 1.9%. Specimen: peripheral blood mononuclear cells. All receptors derive from a person aged 18 to 75 in good health.

This clone was counted ten times or more. The observed sequence ends 3 residues before the CDR3 terminus, with the missing tail filled in from the germline J gene. V usage is TRBV20-1 and J usage is TRBJ2-7; 12 nucleotides align to TRBD2. The CDR3 contains 14 residues. Germline trimming cut 4 bases from V and 4 bases from J; bases unmatched to any gene: 5. Germline V gene lookup returns CDR1 DFQATT and CDR2 SNEGSKA (reference sequence). Partial CDR3 DNA: TGCAGTGCTACCCGGACTAGCGGGATATACGAG. Protein product: CSATRTSGIYE. The entire CDR3 is CSATRTSGIYEQYF.

This clone was counted ten times or more. CDR3: CSSSPLRRGDLQETQYF. The sequenced CDR3 bases are TGCAGTTCTTCCCCCCTTCGACGGGGAGACCTCCAAGAGACC. This chain uses TRBV20-1 with TRBJ2-5; tentative D call: TRBD2 (5 bases). The read gets to within 3 residues of the CDR3 end, and the germline J gene fills in the rest. CDR1 DFQATT and CDR2 SNEGSKA come from the germline V gene (reference sequence). The length of the CDR3 is 17 residues. Trimming cost V 8 bases and J 1 base, with 26 bases left between them.

In its sample, this clone was seen many times. The covered CDR3 bases are TGCGCCAGCAGCACTACCGGGACTACATACGAG. This codes for CASSTTGTTYE. The whole CDR3 protein reads CASSTTGTTYEQYF. The rearrangement joins TRBV5-1 to TRBJ2-7; 7 nucleotides line up with TRBD2. The read stops 3 residues short of the end of the CDR3; the missing end is completed from the germline J gene. V dropped 4 bases and J dropped 4; count of bases not matched to a gene: 8. This CDR3 region has 14 residues. CDR1 is SGHRS, CDR2 YFSETQ, per germline.

There are many counts of this clone. The missing CDR3 end, 3 residues past where the read stops, is filled in from the germline J gene. The V and J genes are TRBV5-4 and TRBJ1-2; D is uncertain. Germline V gives CDR1 SGHNT, CDR2 YYREEE (reference sequence). The CDR3 consists of 13 residues. With 0 bases removed from V and 0 bases from J, the gap between germline ends came to 3 bases. The CDR3 region is CASSLAANYGYTF. The covered CDR3 bases are TGTGCCAGCAGCTTGGCCGCTAACTATGGC.

This clone appeared many times. With the read ending 3 residues before the CDR3 end, the germline J gene is used to fill in that end. This chain connects TRBV30 to TRBJ2-2; D unclear. Germline lookup yields CDR1 GTSNPN and CDR2 SVGIG (reference sequence). V shed 3 bases and J shed 7 bases, with 12 bases lying between them. This CDR3 is 13 amino acids long. The sequenced part of the CDR3 DNA is TGTGCCTGGAGATTCTCCGGTGGCGGGGAG. It specifies CAWRFSGGGE. From start to end, the CDR3 is CAWRFSGGGELFF.

This clone was found many times. Coverage ceases 3 residues before the CDR3 finishes, and the germline J gene fills in the end. The chain has TRBV10-1 and TRBJ2-5; 8 bases map to TRBD2. The CDR3 has 16 residues. V lost 2 bases, J lost 3 bases, and 8 bases stayed unmatched. Germline CDR1 is WNHNN and CDR2 is SYGVQD (reference sequence). CDR3 DNA, as far as it was read: TGCGCCAGCAGTGAGCGGGTAGCGGGGACGAAAGAGACC. The encoded protein is CASSERVAGTKET. The whole CDR3 sequence is CASSERVAGTKETQYF.

This clone occurred many times. The read ends 3 residues shy of where the CDR3 ends; the end is completed using the germline J gene. The gene calls are TRBV11-2 and TRBJ2-3; D is unresolved. The germline V and J ends were trimmed by 1 base and 2 bases, with 10 bases remaining between them. The CDR3 sequence is 15 residues long. CDR1 is SGHAT, CDR2 FQNNGV, per germline. The sequenced CDR3 bases are TGTGCCAGCAGCTTAGTACTAAGGTCCACAGATACG. This gives the protein CASSLVLRSTDT. The whole CDR3 protein reads CASSLVLRSTDTQYF.

In this sample, this clone turned up many times. The CDR3 goes on 3 residues after the read ends, and that part is filled in from the germline J gene. The rearrangement joins TRBV5-6 to TRBJ2-1, with D possibly matching TRBD2 (6 bases). This CDR3 contains 15 residues. V lost 1 base, J lost 4 bases, and 12 bases lay in between. Germline lookup yields CDR1 SGHDT and CDR2 YYEEEE. CDR3 residues: CASSLYGTFYNEQFF. Incomplete CDR3 DNA: TGTGCCAGCAGCTTGTATGGGACTTTTTACAATGAG.

This clone has just a few counts. The read terminates 3 residues before the CDR3 end, so the remaining end is supplied by the germline J gene. This chain uses TRBV13 with TRBJ2-3, with 10 bases fitting TRBD2. The ends lost 1 base at V and 2 bases at J; junction bases unmatched: 3. Looked up from germline, CDR1 is PRHDT and CDR2 is FYEKMQ (reference sequence). The CDR3 runs to 16 residues. CDR3 region: CASSLASGGATDTQYF. The part of the CDR3 DNA that was read is TGTGCCAGCAGCTTAGCCAGCGGGGGGGCCACAGATACG.

This clone was seen repeatedly, ten times or more. The read terminates 3 residues ahead of where the CDR3 ends, so the germline J gene completes it. The V gene is TRBV28, the J gene TRBJ2-7; the D gene is possibly TRBD1 (5 bases). The CDR3 runs to 19 residues. V lost 5 bases to trimming and J lost 2 bases, with 28 bases between them. In germline, CDR1 is MDHEN, CDR2 SYDVKM. This CDR3 is CASSPPMPAGPALTYEQYF. CDR3 DNA (partial): TGTGCCAGCAGTCCCCCGATGCCTGCAGGGCCCGCTCTTACCTACGAG.

This clone was detected ten times or more. The read terminates 3 residues before the CDR3 end, so the remaining end is supplied by the germline J gene. The rearrangement joins TRBV20-1 to TRBJ1-5; a possible D gene is TRBD1 (6 bases). This CDR3 is built from 14 residues. The germline V gene encodes CDR1 DFQATT and CDR2 SNEGSKA (reference sequence). Trimming shortened V by 2 bases and J by 4 bases, and 12 bases separated the two germline ends. Incomplete CDR3 DNA: TGCAGTGCTAGAATTAACAGGGATAATCAGCCC. Protein product: CSARINRDNQP. The whole CDR3 is CSARINRDNQPQHF.

This clone was seen at least ten times. The read ends 3 residues early relative to the CDR3; the germline J gene fills the gap. The gene calls are TRBV6-1 and TRBJ2-3; TRBD2 might be the D (6 bases). Germline CDR1 MNHNS, CDR2 SASEGT. The CDR3 has 12 residues. Partial CDR3 DNA: TGTGCCAGCAGTGAAGGCGGGATATCG. It translates to CASSEGGIS. The whole CDR3 reads CASSEGGISQYF.

This clone was counted many times. The CDR3 end lies 3 residues beyond the end of the read and is filled in from the germline J gene. The chain couples TRBV28 to TRBJ2-3; D is uncertain. This CDR3 is 14 amino acids long. V dropped 3 bases and J dropped 2 bases, with 9 bases sitting between them. The germline V gene encodes CDR1 MDHEN and CDR2 SYDVKM. Here the CDR3 reads CASSLGEPTDTQYF. Incomplete CDR3 DNA: TGTGCCAGCAGTTTGGGCGAACCCACAGATACG. Using reference TRBV28 and TRBJ2-3 for the parts outside the CDR3, the full variable domain is DVKVTQSSRYLVKRTGEKVFLECVQDMDHENMFWYRQDPGLGLRLIYFSYDVKMKEKGDIPEGYSVSREKKERFSLILESASTNQTSMYLCASSLGEPTDTQYFGPGTRLTVL.

This clone was recorded many times. The read finishes 3 residues shy of the CDR3 end, and the germline J gene is used to complete it. The chain combines TRBV18 with TRBJ1-1, with D possibly being TRBD1 (5 bases). The CDR3 totals 14 residues. V dropped 5 bases and J dropped 3 bases, with 13 bases sitting between them. The germline CDR1 and CDR2 sequences are KGHSH and LQKENI. The part of the CDR3 DNA that was read is TGTGCCAGCTCAATCGGGGGTAGGGACACTGAA. Translated, it gives CASSIGGRDTE. The whole CDR3 protein reads CASSIGGRDTEAFF. Full variable domain (remainder filled in from reference TRBV18 and TRBJ1-1): NAGVMQNPRHLVRRRGQEARLRCSPMKGHSHVYWYRQLPEEGLKFMVYLQKENIIDESGMPKERFSAEFPKEGPSILRIQQVVRGDSAAYFCASSIGGRDTEAFFGQGTRLTVV.

This clone was recorded at least ten times. The read terminates 3 residues ahead of where the CDR3 ends, so the germline J gene completes it. This chain joins TRBV9 and TRBJ2-7, with TRBD1 as a possible D gene (5 bases). CDR1 and CDR2 (germline): SGDLS, YYNGEE. This CDR3 is built from 16 residues. V was pared by 0 bases and J by 2 bases, with 15 bases between. Here the CDR3 reads CASSVEPGLSAYEQYF. The sequenced CDR3 bases are TGTGCCAGCAGCGTAGAGCCAGGGCTGTCAGCCTACGAG. The entire variable domain, with the rest obtained from reference TRBV9 and TRBJ2-7, is as follows: DSGVTQTPKHLITATGQRVTLRCSPRSGDLSVYWYQQSLDQGLQFLIQYYNGEERAKGNILERFSAQQFPDLHSELNLSSLELGDSALYFCASSVEPGLSAYEQYFGPGTRLTVT.

There are many counts of this clone. The CDR3 end falls 3 residues outside the read, so it is completed with the germline J gene. The chain links TRBV18 to TRBJ2-2, with 8 bases lining up with TRBD1. Germline CDR1 KGHSH, CDR2 LQKENI. The V segment lost 4 bases and the J segment 7 bases; nucleotides outside the gene matches: 8. This CDR3 comprises 15 residues. The sequenced part of the CDR3 DNA is TGTGCCAGCTCACTCCAGGGGGCGCGTAGCGGGGAG. This sequence encodes CASSLQGARSGE. Given in full, the CDR3 is CASSLQGARSGELFF.

Only a few counts were recorded for this clone. The read finishes 3 residues shy of the CDR3 end, and the germline J gene is used to complete it. The rearrangement joins TRBV11-2 to TRBJ2-7; D may be TRBD1 (6 bases). The CDR3 is made up of 15 amino acids. Between the trimmed V and J ends, which lost 3 bases and 1 base, there was a span of 13 bases. The germline gives CDR1 SGHAT, CDR2 FQNNGV. The CDR3 DNA, read in part, is TGTGCCAGCAGCTTTAACAGGGTCTTTTCCTACGAG. As protein: CASSFNRVFSYE. The whole CDR3 protein is CASSFNRVFSYEQYF.

This clone was observed many times. With the read ending 3 residues before the CDR3 end, the germline J gene is used to fill in that end. The chain joins TRBV13 to TRBJ2-7, with D possibly being TRBD1 (6 bases). The CDR3 is made up of 17 amino acids. Trimming pared 2 bases from V and 4 bases from J, leaving 21 bases between. Germline V gene sequence: CDR1 PRHDT, CDR2 FYEKMQ (reference sequence). CDR3 in amino acids: CASSLNRPTGFTYEQYF. The DNA read from the CDR3 is TGTGCCAGCAGCTTAAATAGGCCAACAGGGTTCACTTACGAG.

In this sample, this clone turned up many times. From the germline J gene comes the end of the CDR3, since the read stops 3 residues before it. The chain employs TRBV19 and TRBJ2-7, with 8 positions matching TRBD1. CDR1 is LNHDA, CDR2 SQIVND, per germline (reference sequence). J was trimmed by 2 bases and V by 5 bases; bases with no gene match: 5. The CDR3 runs to 14 residues. Partial CDR3 DNA: TGTGCCAGTAGTTCCCAGACAGGGGCCTACGAG. It is translated as CASSSQTGAYE. The whole CDR3 protein reads CASSSQTGAYEQYF. Supplemented by reference TRBV19 and TRBJ2-7, the full variable domain reads DGGITQSPKYLFRKEGQNVTLSCEQNLNHDAMYWYRQDPGQGLRLIYYSQIVNDFQKGDIAEGYSVSREKKESFPLTVTSAQKNPTAFYLCASSSQTGAYEQYFGPGTRLTVT.

This clone was found many times. The CDR3 DNA, read in part, is TGTGCCAGCAGTTACTTAAGGGGGCCCGGGTACAATGAG. Translated, it gives CASSYLRGPGYNE. The entire CDR3 reads CASSYLRGPGYNEQFF. J is TRBJ2-1 and V is TRBV6-2 or TRBV6-3; TRBD1 matches 7 bases. The CDR3 end lies 3 residues beyond the end of the read and is filled in from the germline J gene. This CDR3 has 16 residues. Germline lookup yields CDR1 MNHEY and CDR2 SVGEGT. V lost 1 base and J lost 4; bases outside the gene matches: 7.

A remark on this clone: Read sequence stops 3 residues before the CDR3 end, and the germline J gene provides the missing end. The chain recombines TRBV19 with TRBJ2-7; perhaps D is TRBD1 or TRBD2 (5 bases each). The CDR3 has 15 residues. In germline, CDR1 is LNHDA, CDR2 SQIVND (reference sequence). Trimming took 1 base from V and 6 from J, leaving 16 bases between them. CDR3 DNA, as far as it was read: TGTGCCAGTAGTATAGTGGGAGCCCCTAGGGGCGAG. Its translation: CASSIVGAPRGE. The CDR3 in full is CASSIVGAPRGEQYF.